This T cell receptor (beta chain) was documented in a study of T cell repertoires in cytomegalovirus infection. In the study overall: As its CMV epitopes, the study selected recently identified HLA-C-restricted and well-studied HLA-B-restricted targets. Indications came from public TCR beta signatures; they pointed to CMV infection and to a matching HLA type. Study results and limitations: The cumulative frequency of public TCR beta families identified carriers of CMV plus the relevant HLA. There were HLA-C-restricted CMV-specific TCR beta clonotypes dominating the ex vivo response.

As for this clonotype: Its antigen is currently unknown.

The V gene lost 2 bases and the J gene lost 6 bases, with 5 bases spanning the gap. The CDR3 covers 11 residues. Looked up from germline, CDR1 is SGHVT and CDR2 is SQSDAQ. TCRdb recomputed calls from the reads with MiXCR, one row per CDR3 protein. The sample has some 590,000 distinct CDR3 sequences, almost 40% seen once; the top ten hold about 48%. The chain employs TRBV7-4 and TRBJ2-7; no clear D gene. The receptor's source is a human donor in good health (CMV status not recorded). Some clones in this sample may be carry-over from other donors' samples. Sequencing was performed on cultured PBMCs, taken from culture after CMV antigen stimulation. CDR3 residues: CASSLFREQYF. The CDR3 DNA is TGTGCCAGCAGCTTATTCCGCGAGCAGTACTTC.